Detailed here is one T cell receptor (beta chain). These data come from a study of cytomegalovirus exposure and HLA in healthy donors. PCR involved 60 Vbeta and 13 Jbeta primers. In the original workflow: In a later analysis, of 70 million to 85 million unique beta chains, 9 million to 11 million appeared in at least two donors. The data were produced by immunoSEQ multiplex PCR, yet TCRdb's version contains in-frame clones alone and is incomplete. V and J calls and clone size are those listed in that table; D and trimming were worked out from the DNA. The sample records under 200,000 clones, 70% to 80% being singletons. V was shortened by 0 bases and J by 4 bases, with 16 bases between the two germline ends. This CDR3 is 16 amino acids long. The germline V gene has CDR1 SGHRS and CDR2 YFSETQ.

V is TRBV5-1 and J is TRBJ1-1; weak D call: TRBD1 (5 bases). The sequencing input was PBMCs. The clonotype originates from a male donor in good health and CMV-seropositive. Here the CDR3 DNA reads TGCGCCAGCAGCTTGGGCCATGGCAGGGAGGGCACTGAAGCTTTCTTT. Encoded protein: CASSLGHGREGTEAFF.